This TCR beta chain emerged from a study of PD-L1 blockade in urothelial cancer (TCRdb year 2017). With regard to the full study: All patients started therapy around 2014 and received atezolizumab 1,200 mg intravenously every 3 weeks. Twenty-five of 29 patients were males with bladder-origin urothelial cancer, and about 60% of the roughly 29 reported a prior smoking history. Patients had an ECOG performance status of 0 or 1 and had received between 0 and 3 prior chemotherapy regimens. Blood samples were analyzed at two time points: 3 weeks after treatment start (second dose) and 6 weeks after treatment start. Blood samples gave median yields of about 140,000 T cells and some 80,000 unique TCRs, along with a median clonality of about 0.084. Somatic, immune and clinical correlates of response to PD-L1 blockade with atezolizumab in urothelial cancer were the focus of an exploratory multi-omic analysis. Pretreatment tumor samples and matched peripheral blood, collected serially before and after atezolizumab treatment, underwent TCR sequencing. Progression-free survival longer than 6 months counted as durable clinical benefit, and TCR features were additionally tested against both progression-free and overall survival. In the same patients who had TCR sequencing, pretreatment tumors also underwent whole exome sequencing and RNA sequencing. Durable clinical benefit was achieved by nine patients but not by the remaining 20. Over 28 patients had pretreatment blood TCR-seq, about 24 had at least one posttreatment blood collection, and about 24 had tumor TCR-seq.

The CDR3 has 15 amino acids, counting the end cysteine and phenylalanine. Of all the DNA, just the CDR3 is kept, 45 bases in frame from base 1. CDR1 and CDR2 were assigned from the germline V gene (reference sequence) as MNHEY and SMNVEV. Relative to germline, V is 5 bases shorter and J is 3 bases shorter, with 14 bases between their ends. Overall study outcomes, separate from this receptor: Greater expansion of tumor-associated TCR clones in peripheral blood 3 weeks after the start of treatment was observed in patients with durable benefit (n of about 20, p = 0.022). A pretreatment peripheral blood TCR clonality below the median was linked to improved progression-free and overall survival. Because the sample size was small (n of about 27) and many of the analyses were exploratory, the results are meant to be hypothesis-generating.

This clone was found once. This clone's antigen is unknown. It has no much larger one-base neighbor in the sample; base qualities were not kept. Each PCR received spiked-in synthetic TCR analog templates so that absolute template abundance could be estimated from read counts. The immunoSEQ assay used bias-controlled V and J gene primers to amplify TCRbeta CDR3 regions from genomic DNA. Rearranged TCRbeta segments were sequenced at approximately 20X coverage. Regarding the original processing steps: Sequencing errors were corrected by clustering, and CDR3s were annotated against IMGT so that V, D and J genes could be assigned. Only productive TCRbeta rearrangements were used in downstream analyses, excluding out-of-frame or stop-codon sequences. To compute clonality, Shannon entropy was normalized by the log of the number of unique productive sequences and then subtracted from one. Clones differing between time points or between blood and tumor were identified by Fisher's exact test with Benjamini-Hochberg correction at adjusted p below 0.01. TCRdb retrieved this table from immuneACCESS and kept in-frame rearrangements only. Not all clones are present; in checked studies, unresolved V genes account for under half, and no reason is known for the remainder. The DNA gave D and trimming, while V, J and clone size come from that table. For this sample the table gives about 86,000 clones, of which approximately 87% were detected only once. Around 14% of the sample goes to the ten largest clones.

The label giving this sample's time point can be read as: pretreatment peripheral blood. The cohort comprised 25 to 35 patients with locally advanced or metastatic urothelial carcinoma treated at Memorial Sloan Kettering on a trial protocol. Peripheral blood mononuclear cells were collected pretreatment and during treatment, at between 1 and 8 total time points per patient. The Qiagen DNeasy Blood extraction kit was used to purify genomic DNA from total PBMCs and tumor samples. PBMCs were collected pretreatment and during treatment, and were isolated and stored as previously described. The chain couples TRBV27 to TRBJ1-5, and possibly TRBD1, on 6 matching bases. This TCR came from a man aged 60 to 69 with urothelial cancer. The input for sequencing was PBMCs, taken around atezolizumab (anti-PD-L1) treatment. The nucleotide sequence is given as TGTGCCAGCAGTACAGGGTTACAATACAATCAGCCCCAGCATTTT. Translated, this gives CASSTGLQYNQPQHF.